One and the same sample provided the 18 T cell receptor beta chains below, sequenced in a study of OX40 agonist ivuxolimab in advanced cancers. Sequenced by immunoSEQ multiplex PCR; TCRdb stores in-frame clones only, minus some. The sample holds over 55,000 clones, about 86% seen once. The source material was CD4+ or CD8+ T cells sorted from blood, sampled in a trial of the OX40 agonist ivuxolimab. The receptors come from an adult with an advanced solid tumor such as melanoma, head and neck, liver or kidney cancer.

This chain links TRBV11-2 with TRBJ2-7; TRBD1 might be the D (5 bases). The length of the CDR3 is 14 residues. V dropped 1 base and J dropped 2 bases, with 9 bases sitting between them. CDR1 is SGHAT and CDR2 is FQNNGV in the germline V gene. For the CDR3, the DNA is TGTGCCAGCAGCTTAGCAGGGATCGCCTACGAGCAGTACTTC. Its protein is CASSLAGIAYEQYF. Supplemented by reference TRBV11-2 and TRBJ2-7, the full variable domain reads EAGVAQSPRYKIIEKRQSVAFWCNPISGHATLYWYQQILGQGPKLLIQFQNNGVVDDSQLPKDRFSAERLKGVDSTLKIQPAKLEDSAVYLCASSLAGIAYEQYFGPGTRLTVT.

This chain uses TRBV5-5 with TRBJ1-1, with unresolved D. Germline V gene sequence: CDR1 SGHKS, CDR2 YYEKEE (reference sequence). The V end was cut by 4 bases, the J end by 8 bases, with 15 bases between. This CDR3 spans 13 amino acids. CDR3 nucleotide sequence: TGTGCCAGCAGCCTGACGACAATGCGAGAAGCTTTCTTT. Translated: CASSLTTMREAFF.

The CDR3 region is CASSPGQGNYGYTF. CDR3 bases: TGTGCCAGCAGCCCTGGACAGGGGAACTATGGCTACACCTTC. The V gene is TRBV5-6, the J gene TRBJ1-2; TRBD1 aligns across 9 bases. Germline CDR1 and CDR2: SGHDT and YYEEEE. CDR3 length: 14 amino acids. V dropped 4 bases and J dropped 2; count of bases not matched to a gene: 3.

The rearrangement joins TRBV7-2 to TRBJ2-7; D ambiguous. The CDR3 spans 11 residues. The V gene lost 4 bases and the J gene lost 2 bases, with 3 bases spanning the gap. Germline V gene sequence: CDR1 SGHTA, CDR2 FQGNSA. The CDR3 sequence: CASSSAYEQYF. CDR3 sequence (DNA): TGTGCCAGCAGCTCGGCCTACGAGCAGTACTTC. Full variable domain (outside the CDR3, taken from reference TRBV7-2 and TRBJ2-7): GAGVSQSPSNKVTEKGKDVELRCDPISGHTALYWYRQSLGQGLEFLIYFQGNSAPDKSGLPSDRFSAERTGGSVSTLTIQRTQQEDSAVYLCASSSAYEQYFGPGTRLTVT.

The V gene is TRBV9, the J gene TRBJ2-1; 16 nucleotides agree with TRBD2. The CDR3 extends over 14 amino acids. With 3 bases clipped from V and 10 bases from J, the junction kept 1 base outside the gene matches. Germline V gives CDR1 SGDLS, CDR2 YYNGEE. CDR3 residues: CASSGGLAGGEQFF. The CDR3 DNA reads as TGTGCCAGCAGCGGGGGACTAGCGGGAGGGGAGCAGTTCTTC.

In its sample, this clone was seen a few times. The genes are TRBV7-8 and TRBJ2-5; D is unclear. This CDR3 is 13 amino acids long. Trimming took 2 bases from V and 5 from J, leaving 9 bases between them. Germline-derived CDR1 and CDR2 are SGHVS and FQNEAQ. The chain's CDR3 is CASSLPRQETQYF. The CDR3 coding sequence is TGTGCCAGCAGCTTACCCCGGCAGGAGACCCAGTACTTC.

The chain uses TRBV4-1 and TRBJ1-4; D possibly corresponds to TRBD1 (6 bases). Trimming stripped 6 bases from V and 8 bases from J, with 13 bases between. The CDR3 extends over 13 amino acids. Germline lookup yields CDR1 MGHRA and CDR2 YSYEKL. The CDR3 DNA sequence: TGCGCCAGCAGGGGGGGGGCGAGGGAAAAACTGTTTTTT. Its protein is CASRGGAREKLFF.

The rearrangement joins TRBV14 to TRBJ2-2; 10 positions agree with TRBD1. The V gene end was trimmed by 4 bases and the J gene end by 4 bases; junction bases not matched to a gene: 0. This CDR3 contains 14 residues. Germline lookup yields CDR1 SGHDN and CDR2 FVKESK. CDR3 nucleotide sequence: TGTGCCAGCAGCCGGGACAGGGGCACCGGGGAGCTGTTTTTT. This sequence encodes CASSRDRGTGELFF.

In this sample, this clone turned up once. The chain has TRBV9 and TRBJ2-2; D remains ambiguous. This CDR3 is 14 amino acids long. With 4 bases removed from V and 8 bases from J, the gap between germline ends came to 15 bases. From germline, CDR1 is SGDLS and CDR2 YYNGEE. Here the CDR3 reads CASSPGRVIGELFF. CDR3 nucleotide sequence: TGTGCCAGCAGCCCTGGACGGGTGATAGGGGAGCTGTTTTTT.

V is TRBV9 and J is TRBJ1-2; no clear D. There are 11 residues in the CDR3. V shed 3 bases and J shed 8 bases, with 8 bases lying between them. CDR1 and CDR2 (germline): SGDLS, YYNGEE. The CDR3 sequence: CASSGPRGYTF. The CDR3 DNA follows: TGTGCCAGCAGCGGGCCTCGCGGCTACACCTTC.

This chain links TRBV4-3 with TRBJ2-7; TRBD2 matches at 12 bases. CDR1 LGHNA and CDR2 YSLEER come from the germline V gene. The CDR3 loop spans 14 amino acids. V trimming: 6 bases; J trimming: 2 bases; junction bases outside the gene matches: 2. CDR3: CASRWTSGAYEQYF. The CDR3 DNA reads as TGCGCCAGCAGATGGACTAGCGGGGCCTACGAGCAGTACTTC.

The rearrangement uses TRBV4-1 and TRBJ2-1; D is possibly TRBD1 (7 bases). There are 16 residues in the CDR3. Germline V CDR1 and CDR2: MGHRA, YSYEKL. With 6 bases removed from V and 3 bases from J, the gap between germline ends came to 18 bases. CDR3 amino acids: CASRPDRAGGYNEQFF. In DNA, the CDR3 is TGCGCCAGCAGGCCTGACAGGGCCGGGGGCTACAATGAGCAGTTCTTC.

V and J are TRBV10-3 and TRBJ2-1, with unresolved D. Trimming removed 2 bases from V and 9 bases from J, with 17 bases in between. The CDR3 is made up of 15 amino acids. Germline V lookup: CDR1 ENHRY, CDR2 SYGVKD. CDR3 amino acids: CAISEKGLVLGEQFF. The CDR3 DNA reads as TGTGCCATCAGTGAGAAGGGTTTGGTTTTAGGTGAGCAGTTCTTC.

This clone appeared once. J is TRBJ2-6 and V is TRBV5-6, with D unresolved. V shed 1 base and J shed 5 bases, with 10 bases lying between them. Looked up from germline, CDR1 is SGHDT and CDR2 is YYEEEE. CDR3 size: 15 residues. CDR3 amino acids: CASSLSSPWANVLTF. The DNA for the CDR3 is TGTGCCAGCAGCTTGTCGAGTCCTTGGGCCAACGTCCTGACTTTC. Using reference TRBV5-6 and TRBJ2-6 for the parts outside the CDR3, the full variable domain is DAGVTQSPTHLIKTRGQQVTLRCSPKSGHDTVSWYQQALGQGPQFIFQYYEEEERQRGNFPDRFSGHQFPNYSSELNVNALLLGDSALYLCASSLSSPWANVLTFGAGSRLTVL.

The genes are TRBV29-1 and TRBJ2-2; D tentatively reads TRBD1 or TRBD2 (5 bases each). The CDR3 is 12 residues long. The V end was cut by 6 bases, the J end by 8 bases, with 13 bases between. Looked up from germline, CDR1 is SQVTM and CDR2 is ANQGSEA. CDR3 DNA: TGCAGCGTCGGCCGGGGCACAGGGGAGCTGTTTTTT. Its translation is CSVGRGTGELFF.

The chain carries TRBV5-1 and TRBJ2-1, with unresolved D. CDR1 is SGHRS and CDR2 is YFSETQ in the germline V gene. This CDR3 has 15 residues. The V gene lost 0 bases and the J gene lost 8 bases, with 15 bases spanning the gap. CDR3 protein: CASSLGQSLVYEQFF. The CDR3 coding sequence is TGCGCCAGCAGCTTGGGTCAGAGCCTGGTCTATGAGCAGTTCTTC.

The rearrangement joins TRBV9 to TRBJ2-1; TRBD2 agrees at 11 bases. The V segment lost 4 bases and the J segment 8 bases; nucleotides outside the gene matches: 8. CDR3 length: 15 amino acids. The V gene's germline CDR1 is SGDLS and CDR2 YYNGEE. CDR3 sequence reads: CASSPRLAGYDEQFF. DNA for the CDR3: TGTGCCAGCAGCCCCCGACTAGCGGGGTACGATGAGCAGTTCTTC.

The chain uses TRBV28 and TRBJ2-1; no reliable D call. Germline V gene sequence: CDR1 MDHEN, CDR2 SYDVKM. V lost 3 bases and J lost 4, with 16 bases in between. The CDR3 loop spans 16 amino acids. Here the CDR3 DNA reads TGTGCCAGCAGTTTTACCGGGTCCTCTGGGTACAATGAGCAGTTCTTC. Its protein is CASSFTGSSGYNEQFF.